In its sample, the clone carrying this TCR beta chain was seen a few times. Its antigen remains unidentified. This sample stems from a study of cytomegalovirus exposure and HLA in healthy donors. The validation cohort, a group of over a hundred subjects, included the donors and was separate from the roughly 620-subject first cohort. Findings of the study overall: A list of 150 or so TCR beta chains associated with cytomegalovirus was given. The tendency of first-cohort TCR clusters to co-occur in the 110 or so validation repertoires emerged from a later analysis.

Data came from immunoSEQ multiplex PCR; TCRdb stores just in-frame clones and leaves some out. Of a few hundred thousand clones listed, approximately 80% are singletons. Sequencing input: PBMCs. The receptor comes from a woman in her thirties in good health and CMV-seropositive.

The CDR3 coding sequence is TGTGCCTGGAGTGTACCCGGGATTAGGGGCTACACCTTC. It encodes CAWSVPGIRGYTF. The rearrangement joins TRBV30 to TRBJ1-2; D remains unclear. V lost 0 bases to trimming and J lost 8 bases, with 13 bases between them. CDR3 length equals 13 residues. Germline V gene data show CDR1 as GTSNPN and CDR2 as SVGIG (reference sequence).